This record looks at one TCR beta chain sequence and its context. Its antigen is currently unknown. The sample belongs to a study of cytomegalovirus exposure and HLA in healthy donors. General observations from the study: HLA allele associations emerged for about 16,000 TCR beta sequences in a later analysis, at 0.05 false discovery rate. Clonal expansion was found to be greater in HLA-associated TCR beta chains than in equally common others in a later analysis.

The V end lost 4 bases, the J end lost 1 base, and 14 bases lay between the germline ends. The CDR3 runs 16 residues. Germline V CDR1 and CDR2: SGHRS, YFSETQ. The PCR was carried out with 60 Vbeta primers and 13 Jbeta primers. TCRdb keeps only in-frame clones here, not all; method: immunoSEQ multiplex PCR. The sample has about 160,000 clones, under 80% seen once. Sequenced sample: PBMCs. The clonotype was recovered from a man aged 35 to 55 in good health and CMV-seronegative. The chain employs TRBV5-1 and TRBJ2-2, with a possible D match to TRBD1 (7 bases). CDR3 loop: CASSPQGRGNTGELFF. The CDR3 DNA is TGCGCCAGCAGCCCACAGGGGCGGGGGAACACCGGGGAGCTGTTTTTT.